The clone carrying this TCR beta chain was found once. This sample stems from a study of cytomegalovirus exposure and HLA in healthy donors. This PCR relied on a set of 60 Vbeta primers and 13 Jbeta primers. Some clones are missing from TCRdb's copy, which holds only in-frame ones; the method was immunoSEQ multiplex PCR. The table lists 110,000 to 150,000 clones, less than 85% of them singletons. Trimming shortened V by 1 base and J by 7 bases, and 8 bases separated the two germline ends. Germline assignment: CDR1 MGHDK and CDR2 SYGVNS. The CDR3 loop spans 13 amino acids. The receptor comes from a man aged 18 to 35 in good health and CMV-seropositive. The chain carries TRBV25-1 and TRBJ1-5; D is unresolved. The sample was PBMCs. CDR3 nucleotide sequence: TGTGCCAGCAGTGAATCCCTTTCCCAGCCCCAGCATTTT. It encodes CASSESLSQPQHF.